The next 7 T cell receptor beta chains were all read from a single sample in a study of OX40 agonist ivuxolimab in advanced cancers. The library relied on the immunoSEQ multiplex PCR assay. TCRdb re-hosts the immuneACCESS table, in-frame sequences only. Its copies lack some clones; in the studies checked, an unresolved V gene accounts for under half of them, and the cause for the rest is not known. This sample is represented by about 67,000 clones; more than 65% of them were singletons. The leading ten clones occupy 2% to 3% of the sample. This sample comprised CD4+ or CD8+ T cells sorted from blood, obtained in a trial of the OX40 agonist ivuxolimab. Source of these receptors: an adult with an advanced solid tumor such as melanoma, head and neck, liver or kidney cancer.

This clone was counted a few times. This chain links TRBV5-1 with TRBJ2-7; a possible D gene is TRBD1 (5 bases). Germline assignment: CDR1 SGHRS and CDR2 YFSETQ. V gave up 3 bases and J gave up 1 base, with 8 bases separating them. CDR3 length equals 13 residues. The CDR3 is CASSYRQSYEQYF. The CDR3 DNA reads as TGCGCCAGCAGCTATAGACAGTCCTACGAGCAGTACTTC.

CDR3 sequence reads: CAISESTAPTGELFF. DNA of the CDR3: TGTGCCATCAGTGAGTCGACGGCCCCCACCGGGGAGCTGTTTTTT. This chain links TRBV10-3 with TRBJ2-2; D gene ambiguous. This CDR3 spans 15 amino acids. Per the germline V gene, CDR1 is ENHRY and CDR2 is SYGVKD. V lost 0 bases to trimming and J lost 4 bases, with 9 bases between them.

The rearrangement uses TRBV10-2 and TRBJ1-5; D not certain. Germline V gene data show CDR1 as WSHSY and CDR2 as SAAADI. V shed 9 bases and J shed 2 bases, with 11 bases lying between them. The CDR3 runs 13 residues. This CDR3 reads CASRNVGNQPQHF. CDR3 bases: TGCGCCAGTAGAAATGTTGGCAATCAGCCCCAGCATTTT.

This chain joins TRBV6-5 and TRBJ1-2, with TRBD1 identical over 7 bases. J lost 2 bases, V lost 6 bases, and 6 bases had no gene match. The germline CDR1 and CDR2 sequences are MNHEY and SVGAGI. This CDR3 has 14 residues. Written as DNA, the CDR3 is TGTGCCAGCAGCCCTATACAGGGGAACTATGGCTACACCTTC. This gives the protein CASSPIQGNYGYTF.

The V call is TRBV6-1, the J call TRBJ1-6, with D possibly TRBD1 on 6 matching bases. Looked up from germline, CDR1 is MNHNS and CDR2 is SASEGT. This CDR3 spans 14 amino acids. V was shortened by 6 bases and J by 7 bases, with 13 bases between the two germline ends. Written as DNA, the CDR3 is TGTGCCAGCAGCCATACAGGGAACAATTCACCCCTCCACTTT. It encodes CASSHTGNNSPLHF.

The chain employs TRBV15 and TRBJ2-1; perhaps TRBD1 as D (6 bases). CDR1 and CDR2 (germline): LNHNV, YYDKDF (reference sequence). The CDR3 extends over 13 amino acids. Deletions cut 5 bases from V and 4 bases from J, with 9 bases between. The CDR3 loop is CATSRDTYNEQFF. The CDR3 region has the DNA TGTGCCACCAGCCGGGACACATACAATGAGCAGTTCTTC.

The rearrangement joins TRBV5-4 to TRBJ2-7, with 7 bases matching TRBD2. CDR1 and CDR2 from the germline V gene are SGHNT and YYREEE (reference sequence). Trimming removed 3 bases from V and 2 bases from J; junction bases left unmatched: 2. This CDR3 has 13 amino acids. The DNA for the CDR3 is TGTGCCAGCAGCTCCGGGACTACCTACGAGCAGTACTTC. Its protein is CASSSGTTYEQYF. The whole variable domain, remainder taken from reference TRBV5-4 and TRBJ2-7, is ETGVTQSPTHLIKTRGQQVTLRCSSQSGHNTVSWYQQALGQGPQFIFQYYREEENGRGNFPPRFSGLQFPNYSSELNVNALELDDSALYLCASSSGTTYEQYFGPGTRLTVT.